The T cell receptor (beta chain) described here comes from a study of shared clonotypes between healthy human individuals. Trimming shortened V by 6 bases and J by 6 bases, and 23 bases separated the two germline ends. Germline CDR1 reads SNHLY; CDR2 reads FYNNEI. This CDR3 spans 16 amino acids. TCRdb's table, derived via immunoSEQ multiplex PCR, lists solely in-frame clones and lacks some. The sample carries roughly 2.5 million clones, more than 80% recorded once. This clone has just one count. This TCR derives from a man aged 18 to 30 in good health. V and J are TRBV2 and TRBJ1-1; D gene uncertain. The sequencing sample was made of naive CD4+ T cells sorted from blood. Described subset: CD45RA+ positively selected. CDR3 DNA sequence: TGTGCCAGCAGGGGAACCCGCCCCGGAGCCGCCTCTGAAGCTTTCTTT. Its protein product is CASRGTRPGAASEAFF.